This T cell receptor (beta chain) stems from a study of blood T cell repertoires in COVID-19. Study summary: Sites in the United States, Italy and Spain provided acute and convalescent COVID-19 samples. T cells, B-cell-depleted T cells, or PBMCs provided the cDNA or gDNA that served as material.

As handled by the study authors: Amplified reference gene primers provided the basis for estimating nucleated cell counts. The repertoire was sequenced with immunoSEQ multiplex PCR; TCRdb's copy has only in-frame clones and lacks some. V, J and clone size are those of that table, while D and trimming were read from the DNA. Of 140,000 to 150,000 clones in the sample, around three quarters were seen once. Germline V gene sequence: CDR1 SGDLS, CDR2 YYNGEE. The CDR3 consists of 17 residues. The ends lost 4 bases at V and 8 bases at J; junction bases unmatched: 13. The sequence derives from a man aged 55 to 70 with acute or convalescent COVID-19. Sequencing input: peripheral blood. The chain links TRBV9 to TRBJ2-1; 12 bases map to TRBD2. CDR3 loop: CASSSPPSGRAWDEQFF. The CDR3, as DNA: TGTGCCAGCAGCTCTCCCCCTAGCGGGAGGGCCTGGGATGAGCAGTTCTTC. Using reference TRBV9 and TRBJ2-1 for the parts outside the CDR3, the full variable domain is DSGVTQTPKHLITATGQRVTLRCSPRSGDLSVYWYQQSLDQGLQFLIQYYNGEERAKGNILERFSAQQFPDLHSELNLSSLELGDSALYFCASSSPPSGRAWDEQFFGPGTRLTVL.